One sample yielded the 27 T cell receptor beta chains listed below, sequenced in a study of blood T cell repertoires in COVID-19. Data came from immunoSEQ multiplex PCR; TCRdb stores just in-frame clones and leaves some out. The sample holds about 220,000 clones; 82% are singletons and the top ten take about 3.6%. The sample consisted of peripheral blood. These receptors all come from a woman older than 75 with acute or convalescent COVID-19.

This rearrangement joins TRBV7-2 to TRBJ1-2; no definite D call. This CDR3 region has 11 residues. The germline V gene encodes CDR1 SGHTA and CDR2 FQGNSA. Trimming stripped 4 bases from V and 7 bases from J, with 7 bases between. The CDR3 sequence is CASSSRLGYTF. For the CDR3, the DNA is TGTGCCAGCAGCTCCCGTCTTGGCTACACCTTC.

This chain joins TRBV29-1 and TRBJ2-6; 7 nucleotides align to TRBD2. CDR3 length equals 15 residues. The germline V gene has CDR1 SQVTM and CDR2 ANQGSEA. Trimming at V came to 6 bases and at J to 0 bases, leaving 5 bases not matched to a gene. CDR3 sequence: CSVGEGYSGANVLTF. Here the CDR3 DNA reads TGCAGCGTGGGGGAGGGCTACTCTGGGGCCAACGTCCTGACTTTC.

J is TRBJ2-5 and V is TRBV20-1, with D unclear. Trimming took off 5 bases at V and 6 bases at J, with 7 bases between the two ends. The CDR3 spans 10 residues. CDR1 and CDR2 (germline): DFQATT, SNEGSKA (reference sequence). As DNA, the CDR3 is TGCAGTGCTTACCAGAAGACCCAGTACTTC. Its protein is CSAYQKTQYF.

CDR3 residues: CASRADIEQFF. CDR3 bases: TGTGCCAGCAGGGCAGATATTGAGCAGTTCTTC. The chain joins TRBV27 to TRBJ2-1, with D hard to call. Between the trimmed V and J ends, which lost 6 bases and 9 bases, there was a span of 9 bases. Germline V gene data show CDR1 as MNHEY and CDR2 as SMNVEV (reference sequence). This CDR3 comprises 11 residues.

This rearrangement joins TRBV24-1 to TRBJ2-2, with 8 positions matching TRBD2. CDR1 and CDR2 (germline): KGHDR, SFDVKD. This CDR3 spans 19 amino acids. Losses at the gene ends were 1 base for V and 0 bases for J; bases not matched to a gene: 9. The CDR3 DNA follows: TGTGCCACCAGTGATTTCCGGACAGCGGGGGAATCGAACACCGGGGAGCTGTTTTTT. Translated: CATSDFRTAGESNTGELFF.

The CDR3 DNA sequence: TGCGCCAGCAGCTTGACAGGGGTAGAGTCCTACAATGAGCAGTTCTTC. Translated: CASSLTGVESYNEQFF. This chain joins TRBV5-1 and TRBJ2-1; 7 bases align to TRBD1. Germline V gene data show CDR1 as SGHRS and CDR2 as YFSETQ. This CDR3 is built from 16 residues. The V gene end was trimmed by 1 base and the J gene end by 1 base; junction bases not matched to a gene: 5.

The chain couples TRBV6-2 or TRBV6-3 to TRBJ1-5, with 11 bases that match TRBD1. CDR3 length equals 15 residues. Germline V gene lookup returns CDR1 MNHEY and CDR2 SVGEGT. The ends lost 5 bases at V and 7 bases at J; junction bases unmatched: 7. The CDR3 nucleotides read TGTGCCAGCAGTCTGGGACAGGGGGGTGGGCAGCCCCAGCATTTT. Translated, it gives CASSLGQGGGQPQHF.

The V call is TRBV28, the J call TRBJ1-5, with D possibly TRBD1 on 5 matching bases. The CDR3 length is 15 residues. Per germline, CDR1 MDHEN and CDR2 SYDVKM. Trimming removed 7 bases from V and 0 bases from J, with 13 bases in between. CDR3 sequence reads: CASNSRDYSNQPQHF. CDR3 nucleotide sequence: TGTGCCAGCAATTCTAGGGACTATAGCAATCAGCCCCAGCATTTT. Complete variable domain (other parts from reference TRBV28 and TRBJ1-5): DVKVTQSSRYLVKRTGEKVFLECVQDMDHENMFWYRQDPGLGLRLIYFSYDVKMKEKGDIPEGYSVSREKKERFSLILESASTNQTSMYLCASNSRDYSNQPQHFGDGTRLSIL.

The chain couples TRBV7-8 to TRBJ1-1; 8 bases are a match to TRBD1. The CDR3 has 17 amino acids. The germline V gene has CDR1 SGHVS and CDR2 FQNEAQ. Germline trimming cut 0 bases from V and 1 base from J; bases unmatched to any gene: 7. CDR3 sequence (DNA): TGTGCCAGCAGCTTAGCGTTCGCAGGGGGCGGGAACACTGAAGCTTTCTTT. It codes for CASSLAFAGGGNTEAFF. Supplemented by reference TRBV7-8 and TRBJ1-1, the full variable domain reads GAGVSQSPRYKVAKRGQDVALRCDPISGHVSLFWYQQALGQGPEFLTYFQNEAQLDKSGLPSDRFFAERPEGSVSTLKIQRTQQEDSAVYLCASSLAFAGGGNTEAFFGQGTRLTVV.

The chain couples TRBV5-8 to TRBJ2-5; D is perhaps TRBD2 (6 bases). The V gene's germline CDR1 is SGHTS and CDR2 YDEGEE. This CDR3 contains 13 residues. V shed 6 bases and J shed 1 base, with 10 bases lying between them. CDR3 DNA: TGTGCCAGCATCTGGCGGGGCCAAGAGACCCAGTACTTC. This translates into CASIWRGQETQYF.

The chain combines TRBV5-6 with TRBJ1-4, with D unresolved. Trimming shortened V by 0 bases and J by 3 bases, and 12 bases separated the two germline ends. CDR1 and CDR2 from the germline V gene are SGHDT and YYEEEE. This CDR3 spans 16 amino acids. The CDR3 sequence is CASSLGGRRANEKLFF. DNA of the CDR3: TGTGCCAGCAGCTTGGGAGGGCGCAGAGCTAATGAAAAACTGTTTTTT.

This rearrangement joins TRBV19 to TRBJ2-3; possibly TRBD2 for D (6 bases). CDR3 length: 15 residues. V was clipped by 4 bases and J by 2 bases, with 13 bases between them. Per the germline V gene, CDR1 is LNHDA and CDR2 is SQIVND (reference sequence). The CDR3 DNA sequence: TGTGCCAGTAGTACAACTAGCTTCCACACAGATACGCAGTATTTT. As protein: CASSTTSFHTDTQYF.

The V call is TRBV7-2, the J call TRBJ2-1; the match to TRBD2 covers 8 bases. CDR1 SGHTA and CDR2 FQGNSA come from the germline V gene. The CDR3 runs to 15 residues. J gave up 7 bases and V 1 base, and 6 bases lay outside the gene matches. The CDR3 region is CASSLVAGGGNEQFF. In nucleotides, the CDR3 is TGTGCCAGCAGCTTAGTGGCGGGGGGCGGTAATGAGCAGTTCTTC.

The V call is TRBV3-1 (or the pseudogene TRBV3-2), the J call TRBJ1-2; 8 nucleotides line up with TRBD1. The trim removed 4 bases at V and 10 bases at J, leaving 5 bases unmatched. The CDR3 is made up of 12 amino acids. Germline V gives CDR1 LGHDT, CDR2 YNNKEL (reference sequence). CDR3 sequence reads: CASSPRDRTYTF. CDR3 in DNA: TGTGCCAGCAGCCCCCGGGACAGGACCTACACCTTC.

The V call is TRBV7-9, the J call TRBJ1-3, with a weak D call TRBD1 (6 bases). Germline CDR1 reads SEHNR; CDR2 reads FQNEAQ (reference sequence). V shed 5 bases and J shed 4 bases, with 9 bases lying between them. This CDR3 has 13 residues. CDR3 DNA: TGTGCCAGCAGCGCCCAGGGGGGAAACACCATATATTTT. Its translation: CASSAQGGNTIYF.

The V and J genes are TRBV13 and TRBJ2-7, with 8 bases that match TRBD1. The CDR3 consists of 14 residues. The V and J ends lost 5 bases and 5 bases, in that order; junction bases with no gene match: 8. Germline CDR1 reads PRHDT; CDR2 reads FYEKMQ (reference sequence). CDR3 in amino acids: CASSLRDRFHEQYF. CDR3 DNA: TGTGCCAGCAGCCTCCGGGACAGGTTCCACGAGCAGTACTTC.

This sequence joins TRBV11-3 and TRBJ1-1; TRBD1 agrees at 7 bases. V dropped 5 bases and J dropped 0; count of bases not matched to a gene: 3. Germline V gene data show CDR1 as SGHNT and CDR2 as YENEEA. There are 14 residues in the CDR3. The CDR3 DNA reads TGTGCCAGCAGCACACAGGGGATGAACACTGAAGCTTTCTTT. The encoded protein is CASSTQGMNTEAFF.

The chain joins TRBV10-3 to TRBJ1-5; 8 bases agree with TRBD1. There are 14 residues in the CDR3. CDR1 is ENHRY, CDR2 SYGVKD, per germline. The ends lost 6 bases at V and 5 bases at J; junction bases unmatched: 6. The DNA of the CDR3 is TGTGCCATCAGCGGGACAGGTCGAGATCAGCCCCAGCATTTT. Protein: CAISGTGRDQPQHF.

This clone was seen only a few times. The chain combines TRBV3-1 (or the pseudogene TRBV3-2) with TRBJ2-1; 9 nucleotides agree with TRBD2. V dropped 6 bases and J dropped 5; count of bases not matched to a gene: 8. CDR1 and CDR2 from the germline V gene are LGHDT and YNNKEL (reference sequence). This CDR3 has 15 amino acids. In nucleotides, the CDR3 is TGTGCCAGCAGACTTAGCGGGGGAGGAAACAATGAGCAGTTCTTC. Amino acids: CASRLSGGGNNEQFF.

The CDR3 sequence: CASKFMNTEAFF. The CDR3 region has the DNA TGTGCCAGCAAATTCATGAACACTGAAGCTTTCTTT. J is TRBJ1-1 and V is TRBV12-3 or TRBV12-4; the D is unclear. CDR3 length: 12 amino acids. Trimming shortened V by 7 bases and J by 0 bases, and 6 bases separated the two germline ends.

The chain has TRBV12-3 or TRBV12-4 and TRBJ2-5; D uncertain. CDR3 size: 13 residues. V dropped 3 bases and J dropped 2 bases, with 7 bases sitting between them. The chain's CDR3 is CASSLHSQETQYF. The CDR3 coding sequence is TGTGCCAGCAGTTTGCACAGTCAAGAGACCCAGTACTTC.

This clone has a single count. J is TRBJ1-2 and V is TRBV19, with 12 bases aligning to TRBD1. The germline V gene has CDR1 LNHDA and CDR2 SQIVND (reference sequence). The CDR3 contains 16 residues. V lost 5 bases, J lost 7 bases, and 11 bases stayed unmatched. CDR3 sequence: CASSFQTGQGAAGYTF. In nucleotides, the CDR3 is TGTGCCAGTAGTTTCCAGACGGGACAGGGGGCCGCTGGCTACACCTTC.

The V gene is TRBV4-2, the J gene TRBJ2-1, with 8 bases identical to TRBD2. CDR3 length equals 15 residues. Trimming took 1 base from V and 7 from J; bases not matched to a gene: 6. The germline V gene encodes CDR1 LGHNA and CDR2 YNFKEQ. In nucleotides, the CDR3 is TGTGCCAGCAGCCAAGCGGGGGGGCGTCGGAATGAGCAGTTCTTC. As protein: CASSQAGGRRNEQFF.

The genes are TRBV5-1 and TRBJ2-3; 7 bases fit TRBD2. Germline CDR1 and CDR2: SGHRS and YFSETQ. This CDR3 is built from 16 residues. V shed 5 bases and J 0 bases; nucleotides not matched to a gene: 9. CDR3 sequence: CASRRASGGSTDTQYF. In nucleotides, the CDR3 is TGCGCCAGCAGGCGAGCTTCGGGGGGTAGCACAGATACGCAGTATTTT.

The chain is built from TRBV19 and TRBJ1-4, with D possibly matching TRBD1 (5 bases). CDR3 size: 14 residues. In germline, CDR1 is LNHDA, CDR2 SQIVND (reference sequence). Trimming took 2 bases from V and 8 from J, leaving 12 bases between them. As DNA, the CDR3 is TGTGCCAGTAGTATAAGGGGTGTTACGGAAAAACTGTTTTTT. Its translation: CASSIRGVTEKLFF.

CDR3 in DNA: TGTGCCAGCTGTAACACAGATACGCAGTATTTT. Its translation: CASCNTDTQYF. The rearrangement joins TRBV2 to TRBJ2-3, with D uncertain. Trimming pared 8 bases from V and 2 bases from J, leaving 5 bases between. The CDR3 is 11 amino acids. Germline V gene data show CDR1 as SNHLY and CDR2 as FYNNEI.

This rearrangement joins TRBV14 to TRBJ2-3; 7 bases are a match to TRBD2. Trimming removed 4 bases from V and 6 bases from J; junction bases left unmatched: 7. This CDR3 region has 14 residues. Germline V gene data show CDR1 as SGHDN and CDR2 as FVKESK. CDR3 coding DNA: TGTGCCAGCAGCCGGGCAGCGGGGAGGGATACGCAGTATTTT. It codes for CASSRAAGRDTQYF.